These T cell receptor beta chains were read from a single sample in a study of blood T cell repertoires in COVID-19. This table comes from immunoSEQ multiplex PCR, and its TCRdb copy is limited to in-frame clones, with some not included. The sample yields 150,000 to 200,000 clones, about 88% seen once. Sequencing input: peripheral blood. These receptor sequences come from a man in his sixties with active or convalescent COVID-19. Both conserved end residues are part of each CDR3. A D gene is named only where the DNA matches it firmly. Where a row states a size, it is once, few, many or the class of an expanded clone; other rows omit it.

j_call	clone_size	v_call	d_call	cdr3_aa	cdr3_nt
TRBJ1-1	-	TRBV9	-	CASSVDLAGREAFF	TGTGCCAGCAGCGTAGATCTCGCGGGGCGTGAAGCTTTCTTT
TRBJ2-3	few	TRBV12-5	TRBD2	CASGLGTSGGAPDTQYF	TGTGCTAGTGGTTTGGGGACTAGCGGGGGGGCCCCAGATACGCAGTATTTT
TRBJ2-3	-	TRBV18	TRBD2	CASSPLLAGGREDTQYF	TGTGCCAGCTCACCACTACTAGCGGGAGGGCGGGAAGATACGCAGTATTTT
TRBJ2-1	-	TRBV3-1/TRBV3-2	TRBD2	CASSQVGGSSYNEQFF	TGTGCCAGCAGCCAAGTGGGAGGGAGCTCCTACAATGAGCAGTTCTTC
TRBJ1-2	-	TRBV29-1	-	CSVEAYYGYTF	TGCAGCGTTGAAGCCTACTATGGCTACACCTTC
TRBJ2-7	-	TRBV5-1	-	CASSRGNTYEQYF	TGCGCCAGCAGCCGAGGGAATACATACGAGCAGTACTTC
TRBJ1-2	-	TRBV15	TRBD1	CATSSGQAVGHGYTF	TGTGCCACCAGCAGCGGACAGGCCGTCGGACATGGCTACACCTTC
TRBJ2-7	-	TRBV4-1	TRBD2	CASSQDWTSGGEQYF	TGCGCCAGCAGCCAAGATTGGACTAGCGGGGGCGAGCAGTACTTC
TRBJ2-1	-	TRBV10-3	TRBD2	CAISVGTSRYNEQFF	TGTGCCATCAGTGTAGGGACTAGCAGGTACAATGAGCAGTTCTTC
TRBJ1-1	-	TRBV21-1	-	CASSPRQGALHTEAFF	TGTGCCAGCAGCCCTCGACAGGGGGCGCTTCACACTGAAGCTTTCTTT
TRBJ1-1	-	TRBV10-3	-	CAISGQMNTEAFF	TGTGCCATCAGTGGACAGATGAACACTGAAGCTTTCTTT
TRBJ1-2	-	TRBV5-8	TRBD1	CASSSGQGYYGYTF	TGTGCCAGCAGCTCGGGACAGGGATACTATGGCTACACCTTC